The 16 T cell receptor beta chains below come from one sample, sequenced in a study of shared clonotypes between healthy human individuals. The method was immunoSEQ multiplex PCR; TCRdb's version includes in-frame clones alone and lacks a portion of them. The sample consists of approximately 2.4 million clones, 90% to 96% of them appearing once. The sample consisted of naive CD4+ T cells sorted from blood. The subset denotes: CD45RA+ positively selected. These receptors were taken from a man younger than 30 in good health.

The chain employs TRBV2 and TRBJ2-3; 9 bases match TRBD2. CDR3 size: 16 residues. V trimming: 5 bases; J trimming: 1 base; junction bases outside the gene matches: 7. The germline V gene encodes CDR1 SNHLY and CDR2 FYNNEI. CDR3: CASSSSSGRGTDTQYF. The CDR3 nucleotides are TGTGCCAGCAGTTCTAGTAGCGGGAGAGGCACAGATACGCAGTATTTT.

The chain is built from TRBV6-1 and TRBJ2-5, with D possibly TRBD1 on 5 matching bases. This CDR3 is built from 14 residues. In germline, CDR1 is MNHNS, CDR2 SASEGT. V was pared by 11 bases and J by 2 bases, with 18 bases between. For the CDR3, the DNA is TGTGCCGGGGCGACGCCCGGGTCACAAGAGACCCAGTACTTC. This sequence encodes CAGATPGSQETQYF.

In the case of this clone: Other nucleotide sequences in the sample specify the same CDR3. The rearrangement links TRBV5-6 to TRBJ1-2; D gene ambiguous. The V gene lost 0 bases and the J gene lost 2 bases, with 5 bases spanning the gap. The germline gives CDR1 SGHDT, CDR2 YYEEEE. The length of the CDR3 is 13 residues. CDR3 sequence: CASSLAGNYGYTF. Written as DNA, the CDR3 is TGTGCCAGCAGCTTGGCGGGGAACTATGGCTACACCTTC.

This rearrangement joins TRBV4-2 to TRBJ2-5; 13 nucleotides match TRBD2. In germline, CDR1 is LGHNA, CDR2 YNFKEQ. V gave up 4 bases and J gave up 10 bases; unmatched junction bases: 9. CDR3 size: 15 residues. CDR3 in amino acids: CASSPGLAGEGYQYF. The CDR3 DNA follows: TGTGCCAGCAGCCCCGGACTAGCGGGGGAGGGCTACCAGTACTTC.

The chain combines TRBV5-1 with TRBJ1-1, with TRBD1 matching over 8 bases. Germline V gene lookup returns CDR1 SGHRS and CDR2 YFSETQ. The CDR3 totals 16 residues. J gave up 1 base and V 0 bases, and 5 bases lay outside the gene matches. The CDR3 loop reads CASSLGPGTGNTEAFF. In DNA, the CDR3 is TGCGCCAGCAGCTTGGGGCCCGGGACAGGGAACACTGAAGCTTTCTTT.

V gene TRBV25-1 combines with J gene TRBJ1-1; a weak D match, TRBD1 (5 bases). Germline CDR1 reads MGHDK; CDR2 reads SYGVNS. V gave up 5 bases and J gave up 0 bases, with 10 bases separating them. This CDR3 is 14 amino acids long. CDR3 residues: CASSLGDLNTEAFF. CDR3 in DNA: TGTGCCAGCAGTTTGGGGGATCTGAACACTGAAGCTTTCTTT. Combining the CDR3 with reference TRBV25-1 and TRBJ1-1 gives the whole variable domain EADIYQTPRYLVIGTGKKITLECSQTMGHDKMYWYQQDPGMELHLIHYSYGVNSTEKGDLSSESTVSRIRTEHFPLTLESARPSHTSQYLCASSLGDLNTEAFFGQGTRLTVV.

This rearrangement joins TRBV25-1 to TRBJ2-7, with unresolved D. Germline CDR1 reads MGHDK; CDR2 reads SYGVNS. The CDR3 length is 11 residues. The V end lost 5 bases, the J end lost 5 bases, and 7 bases lay between the germline ends. The CDR3 is CASSRDDEQYF. CDR3 bases: TGTGCCAGCAGTAGAGACGACGAGCAGTACTTC.

The chain recombines TRBV7-9 with TRBJ2-1; TRBD1 matches at 8 bases. The CDR3 has 16 amino acids. In germline, CDR1 is SEHNR, CDR2 FQNEAQ (reference sequence). Unmatched junction bases numbered 4, after V lost 0 bases and J lost 3 bases. The chain's CDR3 is CASSLAFGQGYNEQFF. CDR3 nucleotide sequence: TGTGCCAGCAGCTTAGCGTTCGGACAGGGCTACAATGAGCAGTTCTTC.

The V gene is TRBV7-8, the J gene TRBJ2-7; 8 nucleotides line up with TRBD2. The CDR3 totals 15 residues. The germline CDR1 and CDR2 sequences are SGHVS and FQNEAQ. V trimming: 5 bases; J trimming: 2 bases; junction bases outside the gene matches: 8. CDR3 in amino acids: CASSPRQGLAYEQYF. As DNA, the CDR3 is TGTGCCAGCAGCCCCCGCCAGGGACTAGCCTACGAGCAGTACTTC.

V gene TRBV5-4 combines with J gene TRBJ2-5; 8 bases line up with TRBD1. V was pared by 2 bases and J by 5 bases, with 8 bases of the junction left unmatched. The CDR3 contains 15 residues. The germline V gene encodes CDR1 SGHNT and CDR2 YYREEE (reference sequence). CDR3 sequence reads: CASSFPGGGLETQYF. As DNA, the CDR3 is TGTGCCAGCAGCTTCCCAGGGGGCGGATTGGAGACCCAGTACTTC.

This sequence joins TRBV5-1 and TRBJ2-1, with TRBD1 matching over 7 bases. The CDR3 runs 15 residues. Germline V gene data show CDR1 as SGHRS and CDR2 as YFSETQ. The V segment lost 4 bases and the J segment 0 bases; nucleotides outside the gene matches: 4. The CDR3 is CASSPGTDSYNEQFF. Written as DNA, the CDR3 is TGCGCCAGCAGCCCCGGGACAGACTCCTACAATGAGCAGTTCTTC.

The chain employs TRBV10-1 and TRBJ2-1; 15 positions match TRBD2. This CDR3 region has 24 residues. Germline lookup yields CDR1 WNHNN and CDR2 SYGVQD (reference sequence). Trimming removed 11 bases from V and 1 base from J; junction bases left unmatched: 30. CDR3 nucleotide sequence: TGCGCCGGCTCAACTCACTCCTCACCGGGGACTAGCGGGGGGCCACCGCCTTCCTACAATGAGCAGTTCTTC. It codes for CAGSTHSSPGTSGGPPPSYNEQFF.

V gene TRBV19 combines with J gene TRBJ2-7; D may be TRBD1 (5 bases). This CDR3 is 14 amino acids long. Germline CDR1 and CDR2: LNHDA and SQIVND (reference sequence). V dropped 5 bases and J dropped 2 bases, with 13 bases sitting between them. CDR3 DNA: TGTGCCAGTAGTGCGACAGCAAGCCCCTACGAGCAGTACTTC. Its protein product is CASSATASPYEQYF. Full variable domain (remainder filled in from reference TRBV19 and TRBJ2-7): DGGITQSPKYLFRKEGQNVTLSCEQNLNHDAMYWYRQDPGQGLRLIYYSQIVNDFQKGDIAEGYSVSREKKESFPLTVTSAQKNPTAFYLCASSATASPYEQYFGPGTRLTVT.

V gene TRBV10-3 combines with J gene TRBJ2-1; 10 bases align to TRBD2. Germline V CDR1 and CDR2: ENHRY, SYGVKD. The V and J ends lost 3 bases and 7 bases, in that order; junction bases with no gene match: 12. The CDR3 spans 17 residues. This CDR3 is CAISEYSGGIGRNEQFF. In nucleotides, the CDR3 is TGTGCCATCAGTGAATATAGCGGGGGGATAGGTAGGAATGAGCAGTTCTTC.

The chain joins TRBV2 to TRBJ1-5; D gene ambiguous. The CDR3 totals 14 residues. Trimming stripped 8 bases from V and 3 bases from J, with 14 bases between. CDR1 and CDR2 from the germline V gene are SNHLY and FYNNEI. The CDR3 is CASRGVTYNQPQHF. CDR3 coding DNA: TGTGCCAGCCGGGGTGTCACATACAATCAGCCCCAGCATTTT. Combining the CDR3 with reference TRBV2 and TRBJ1-5 gives the whole variable domain EPEVTQTPSHQVTQMGQEVILRCVPISNHLYFYWYRQILGQKVEFLVSFYNNEISEKSEIFDDQFSVERPDGSNFTLKIRSTKLEDSAMYFCASRGVTYNQPQHFGDGTRLSIL.

The chain is built from TRBV6-5 and TRBJ2-3; perhaps D is TRBD1 or TRBD2 (5 bases each). The CDR3 is made up of 14 amino acids. Germline V gene sequence: CDR1 MNHEY, CDR2 SVGAGI. The germline V and J ends were trimmed by 6 bases and 1 base, with 11 bases remaining between them. The CDR3 nucleotides are TGTGCCAGCAGAAGGGACCCCGGCACAGATACGCAGTATTTT. Translated, it gives CASRRDPGTDTQYF.